The next 4 T cell receptor beta chains were all read from a single sample in a study of blood T cell repertoires in COVID-19. Method: immunoSEQ multiplex PCR; TCRdb's copy keeps in-frame clones and lacks some. The table includes fewer than 140,000 clones, about 79% detected once. The material sequenced was peripheral blood. Receptors were obtained from a man aged 80 or over with COVID-19, enrolled during active disease.

V usage is TRBV6-5 and J usage is TRBJ1-4, with a tentative D call TRBD1 (6 bases). The CDR3 is 14 residues long. Germline V lookup: CDR1 MNHEY, CDR2 SVGAGI. Trimming took off 10 bases at V and 4 bases at J, with 16 bases between the two ends. The CDR3 loop is CATRGGQSNEKLFF. DNA of the CDR3: TGTGCCACCCGGGGGGGGCAGAGTAATGAAAAACTGTTTTTT.

The rearrangement joins TRBV5-1 to TRBJ2-3; TRBD2 aligns across 13 bases. Germline V gene data show CDR1 as SGHRS and CDR2 as YFSETQ. The junction had 11 bases not matched to a gene; V was cut back by 0 bases and J by 4 bases. This CDR3 has 19 residues. The CDR3 nucleotides read TGCGCCAGCAGCTTGGGACTAGCGGGAGGCCTCGGATCCCCAGATACGCAGTATTTT. It specifies CASSLGLAGGLGSPDTQYF.

V usage is TRBV19 and J usage is TRBJ1-2; unclear D gene. V shed 4 bases and J shed 4 bases, with 19 bases lying between them. The V gene's germline CDR1 is LNHDA and CDR2 SQIVND (reference sequence). CDR3 length: 16 residues. CDR3 residues: CASSTPGAVYSYGYTF. CDR3 in DNA: TGTGCCAGTAGTACGCCGGGAGCAGTATATTCCTATGGCTACACCTTC. The full variable domain, completed using reference TRBV19 and TRBJ1-2, is DGGITQSPKYLFRKEGQNVTLSCEQNLNHDAMYWYRQDPGQGLRLIYYSQIVNDFQKGDIAEGYSVSREKKESFPLTVTSAQKNPTAFYLCASSTPGAVYSYGYTFGSGTRLTVV.

The V call is TRBV30, the J call TRBJ2-7; 7 nucleotides agree with TRBD2. The CDR3 totals 14 residues. V gave up 0 bases and J gave up 3 bases; unmatched junction bases: 5. Per germline, CDR1 GTSNPN and CDR2 SVGIG (reference sequence). The CDR3 nucleotides read TGTGCCTGGAGTGTCGGCGGGGGTGGCTACGAGCAGTACTTC. Its protein product is CAWSVGGGGYEQYF.